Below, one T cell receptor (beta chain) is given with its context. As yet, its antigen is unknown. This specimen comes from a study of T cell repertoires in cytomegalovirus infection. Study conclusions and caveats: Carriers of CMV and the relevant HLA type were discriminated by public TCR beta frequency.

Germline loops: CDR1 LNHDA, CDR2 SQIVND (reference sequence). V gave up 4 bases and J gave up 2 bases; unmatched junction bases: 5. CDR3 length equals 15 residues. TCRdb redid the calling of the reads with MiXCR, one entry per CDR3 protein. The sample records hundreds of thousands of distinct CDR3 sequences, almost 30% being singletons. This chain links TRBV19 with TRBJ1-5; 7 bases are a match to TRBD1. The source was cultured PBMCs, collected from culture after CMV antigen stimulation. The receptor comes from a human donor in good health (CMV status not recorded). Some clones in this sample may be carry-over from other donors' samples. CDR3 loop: CASSTDREGNQPQHF. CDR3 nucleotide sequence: TGTGCCAGTAGTACAGACAGGGAGGGCAATCAGCCCCAGCATTTT.